A single sample gave rise to the 3 T cell receptor beta chains below, sequenced in a study of chemoradiotherapy in HPV16-positive cancers. Assay: immunoSEQ multiplex PCR; the TCRdb copy retains only in-frame clones and omits some. In the table there are about 39,000 clones, around 82% of which are singletons. Material: blood, obtained from a patient who underwent chemoradiotherapy. The receptors stem from a human donor with HPV-associated anogenital cancer.

The rearrangement joins TRBV30 to TRBJ1-1, with D maybe TRBD1 (5 bases). Germline CDR1 GTSNPN, CDR2 SVGIG (reference sequence). The CDR3 length is 14 residues. The V end lost 0 bases, the J end lost 4 bases, and 12 bases lay between the germline ends. Written as DNA, the CDR3 is TGTGCCTGGAGTGTATTGGGGCATACCACTGAAGCTTTCTTT. It specifies CAWSVLGHTTEAFF.

This chain links TRBV5-6 with TRBJ2-7; 12 bases match TRBD2. The CDR3 runs 16 residues. The germline V gene encodes CDR1 SGHDT and CDR2 YYEEEE. Trimming took 5 bases from V and 2 from J; bases not matched to a gene: 8. CDR3 residues: CASRLAGGPGPYEQYF. In DNA, the CDR3 is TGTGCCAGCAGACTAGCGGGGGGTCCCGGCCCCTACGAGCAGTACTTC.

The chain joins TRBV5-6 to TRBJ1-2, with D tentatively TRBD1 (6 bases). The CDR3 is 15 amino acids. The V gene lost 2 bases and the J gene lost 4 bases, with 15 bases spanning the gap. CDR1 and CDR2 from the germline V gene are SGHDT and YYEEEE. The DNA of the CDR3 is TGTGCCAGCAGCTTATTGGGGGGCCAGGGCTATGGCTACACCTTC. Its protein product is CASSLLGGQGYGYTF.